The 5 T cell receptor beta chains given below trace back to one sample, sequenced in a study of neurological immune-mediated disorders (dated by TCRdb to 2018 to 2020). Library construction relied on 5' RACE. TCRdb names Illumina HiSeq 2500 as the instrument used. TCRdb took the public reads, trimmed them with fastp at Q25, ran MiXCR for clone calling and kept in-frame beta chains. Merged by CDR3 protein, the rows form single entries marked with the most common genes and DNA. The sample records about 38,000 distinct CDR3 sequences, roughly 11% of which are singletons. Clones ranked in the top ten supply approximately 4% of the sample. The label giving this sample's time point can be read as: technical triplicate 1. Sequenced material: PBMCs. These receptors originate from a man in his fifties or sixties with HTLV-1-associated myelopathy (HAM/TSP).

This clonotype was counted many times. V and J are TRBV2 and TRBJ1-5; maybe TRBD1 (6 bases). The CDR3 extends over 15 amino acids. Germline V CDR1 and CDR2: SNHLY, FYNNEI. V gave up 7 bases and J gave up 7 bases, with 20 bases separating them. The CDR3 DNA is TGTGCCAGCACCGGGGGAGGGGGGTTGTCCCAGCCCCAGCATTTT. The encoded protein is CASTGGGGLSQPQHF.

At least ten counts were recorded for this clonotype. An end of the junction differs from the germline gene, which may be a read error. The chain combines TRBV7-7 with TRBJ2-5; TRBD1 agrees at 7 bases. Per germline, CDR1 SSHAT and CDR2 FNYEAQ (reference sequence). This CDR3 region has 14 residues. The CDR3 coding sequence is TGTGCTAGCAGCTCGACAGGGTCAGGCGAGACCCAGTACTTC. Its protein is CASSSTGSGETQYF. The full variable domain, its missing parts supplied by reference TRBV7-7 and TRBJ2-5, is GAGVSQSPRYKVTKRGQDVTLRCDPISSHATLYWYQQALGQGPEFLTYFNYEAQPDKSGLPSDRFSAERPEGSISTLTIQRTEQRDSAMYRCASSSTGSGETQYFGPGTRLLVL.

This clonotype was found many times. V is TRBV7-8 and J is TRBJ2-1; 8 nucleotides line up with TRBD2. Trimming at V came to 5 bases and at J to 6 bases, leaving 12 bases not matched to a gene. CDR1 and CDR2 (germline): SGHVS, FQNEAQ. There are 16 residues in the CDR3. Here the CDR3 DNA reads TGTGCCAGCAGCCCGCCCGGGACTAGTATGGCCAATGAGCAGTTCTTC. This codes for CASSPPGTSMANEQFF. The complete variable domain, with remaining parts taken from reference TRBV7-8 and TRBJ2-1, reads GAGVSQSPRYKVAKRGQDVALRCDPISGHVSLFWYQQALGQGPEFLTYFQNEAQLDKSGLPSDRFFAERPEGSVSTLKIQRTQQEDSAVYLCASSPPGTSMANEQFFGPGTRLTVL.

This clonotype appeared many times. The V and J genes are TRBV5-1 and TRBJ2-3; 7 nucleotides match TRBD2. Germline assignment: CDR1 SGHRS and CDR2 YFSETQ. Trimming removed 4 bases from V and 0 bases from J; junction bases left unmatched: 8. CDR3 length: 16 amino acids. The CDR3 DNA reads as TGCGCCAGCAGCCCCCTGGGAGGGACTAGCACAGATACGCAGTATTTT. Translated: CASSPLGGTSTDTQYF.

Many counts were recorded for this clonotype. This sequence joins TRBV10-3 and TRBJ2-7, with 9 bases matching TRBD1. The CDR3 has 14 amino acids. The junction had 6 bases not matched to a gene; V was cut back by 0 bases and J by 9 bases. Germline assignment: CDR1 ENHRY and CDR2 SYGVKD. CDR3 protein: CAISESPGQGRQYF. In DNA form, the CDR3 reads TGTGCCATCAGTGAGTCACCGGGACAGGGTAGGCAGTACTTC.